This note documents a single TCR beta chain sequence. Antigen unknown. CDR1 is GTSNPN, CDR2 SVGIG, per germline (reference sequence). The CDR3 runs to 13 residues. Trimming removed 0 bases at V and 2 bases at J, with 8 bases between. The data originate from a study of T cells after yellow fever vaccination. Study-wide background: Fractions of limited cellularity were prepared by means of SMART-Seq v4 Ultra Low Input. General study results and limits: Most clones from primary vaccination were detected again post-booster (just under 97% CD4, roughly 90% CD8). Few clonotypes appeared in both CD4 and CD8 compartments.

A process of 5'RACE template switching, which added a universal primer site and UMIs, was used to make TCR cDNA. From the 5' RACE reads, TCRdb called clonotypes with MiXCR, one entry per CDR3 protein. The table includes about 250,000 distinct CDR3 sequences, approximately 3.6% detected once. This receptor was taken from a man younger than 35 who received the YFV17D yellow fever vaccine. The input for sequencing was PBMCs, taken 15 days after the yellow fever booster vaccination. The chain recombines TRBV30 with TRBJ2-7, with D possibly being TRBD2 (5 bases). CDR3 in DNA: TGTGCCTGGAGTGTAAACGGGGCCTACGAGCAGTACTTC. It codes for CAWSVNGAYEQYF.